Presented here are 13 T cell receptor beta chains from one specimen sequenced in a study of cytotoxic CD8 clonotypes in ibrutinib-treated CLL. Clones were read by immunoSEQ multiplex PCR, and TCRdb kept only the in-frame ones, dropping some. The sample yields more than 85,000 clones, roughly four fifths seen once. The sequencing used PBMCs, collected after 24 months of ibrutinib treatment. All receptors come from a human donor with chronic lymphocytic leukemia.

This chain connects TRBV2 to TRBJ1-3, with TRBD1 matching over 7 bases. This CDR3 is 15 amino acids long. Germline V gene sequence: CDR1 SNHLY, CDR2 FYNNEI. V shed 5 bases and J 4 bases; nucleotides not matched to a gene: 8. The CDR3 protein is CASSYQQGKGNTIYF. CDR3 nucleotide sequence: TGTGCCAGCAGTTATCAACAGGGGAAAGGAAACACCATATATTTT.

A few counts support this clone. The chain is built from TRBV2 and TRBJ2-7, with D maybe TRBD2 (5 bases). V gave up 2 bases and J gave up 2 bases, with 10 bases separating them. Per germline, CDR1 SNHLY and CDR2 FYNNEI. This CDR3 contains 14 residues. CDR3 amino acids: CASSESGGPYEQYF. The DNA for the CDR3 is TGTGCCAGCAGTGAAAGTGGCGGGCCCTACGAGCAGTACTTC.

In this sample, this clone turned up many times. The V gene is TRBV19, the J gene TRBJ2-5; TRBD1 is a possible D gene (6 bases). V shed 8 bases and J shed 4 bases, with 11 bases lying between them. Germline lookup yields CDR1 LNHDA and CDR2 SQIVND (reference sequence). The CDR3 length is 12 residues. CDR3 sequence reads: CASRQAGETQYF. The CDR3 bases are TGTGCCAGTCGACAGGCGGGAGAGACCCAGTACTTC.

The table lists this clone with a few counts. The V and J genes are TRBV9 and TRBJ1-4; 7 positions match TRBD1. Germline CDR1 SGDLS, CDR2 YYNGEE. Unmatched junction bases numbered 5, after V lost 3 bases and J lost 6 bases. CDR3 length equals 14 residues. This chain's CDR3 is CASSARGADEKLFF. The CDR3 region has the DNA TGTGCCAGCAGCGCCAGGGGGGCGGATGAAAAACTGTTTTTT.

This clone was found once. V is TRBV27 and J is TRBJ2-7; 8 nucleotides line up with TRBD1. Trimming cost V 4 bases and J 3 bases; bases outside gene matches: 5. This CDR3 has 14 residues. Germline-derived CDR1 and CDR2 are MNHEY and SMNVEV (reference sequence). CDR3: CASSSWTGIYEQYF. The CDR3 DNA sequence: TGTGCCAGCAGTTCTTGGACAGGGATCTACGAGCAGTACTTC.

V and J are TRBV5-1 and TRBJ1-1; 8 bases are a match to TRBD1. Unmatched junction bases numbered 8, after V lost 4 bases and J lost 0 bases. The CDR3 has 16 amino acids. Germline loops: CDR1 SGHRS, CDR2 YFSETQ. The CDR3 sequence: CASSPGQGFMNTEAFF. DNA of the CDR3: TGCGCCAGCAGCCCCGGACAGGGATTCATGAACACTGAAGCTTTCTTT. The whole variable domain, filled in from reference TRBV5-1 and TRBJ1-1, reads KAGVTQTPRYLIKTRGQQVTLSCSPISGHRSVSWYQQTPGQGLQFLFEYFSETQRNKGNFPGRFSGRQFSNSRSEMNVSTLELGDSALYLCASSPGQGFMNTEAFFGQGTRLTVV.

The chain links TRBV7-8 to TRBJ1-4; 12 bases align to TRBD1. Germline V CDR1 and CDR2: SGHVS, FQNEAQ. The CDR3 is 15 residues long. Losses at the gene ends were 5 bases for V and 10 bases for J; bases not matched to a gene: 8. CDR3 residues: CASSAPGQGAGKLFF. The DNA of the CDR3 is TGTGCCAGCAGCGCCCCGGGACAGGGGGCGGGAAAACTGTTTTTT.

The gene calls are TRBV6-6 and TRBJ2-3; D is undetermined. Trimming stripped 4 bases from V and 0 bases from J, with 2 bases between. Germline V lookup: CDR1 MNHNY, CDR2 SVGAGI (reference sequence). This CDR3 is built from 12 residues. The CDR3 protein is CASSSSTDTQYF. The DNA for the CDR3 is TGTGCCAGCAGTTCTAGCACAGATACGCAGTATTTT.

The sample holds a few counts of this clone. This rearrangement joins TRBV28 to TRBJ1-1, with D unresolved. Per the germline V gene, CDR1 is MDHEN and CDR2 is SYDVKM. The CDR3 extends over 13 amino acids. Between the trimmed V and J ends, which lost 6 bases and 1 base, there was a span of 9 bases. The CDR3 DNA sequence: TGTGCCAGCAGACAAGGAGGGAACACTGAAGCTTTCTTT. It specifies CASRQGGNTEAFF.

CDR3 amino acids: CASTKDRAIQPQHF. The CDR3 coding sequence is TGTGCCAGCACTAAGGACAGGGCGATTCAGCCCCAGCATTTT. The chain combines TRBV6-5 with TRBJ1-5, with 8 bases aligning to TRBD1. Germline V gene data show CDR1 as MNHEY and CDR2 as SVGAGI. With 7 bases clipped from V and 6 bases from J, the junction kept 8 bases outside the gene matches. The CDR3 runs 14 residues.

A note on this clone: One end of the junction varies from germline; a read error may be responsible. V usage is TRBV18 and J usage is TRBJ1-2, with D unresolved. CDR1 is KGHSH, CDR2 LQKENI, per germline. The CDR3 covers 15 residues. The CDR3 DNA reads as TGTGCCAGCTCCCCACAATTCCAGGCGCCATATGGCTACACCTTC. Its protein product is CASSPQFQAPYGYTF.

CDR3 loop: CASSQEGGASWTNEKLFF. In nucleotides, the CDR3 is TGCGCCAGCAGCCAAGAGGGGGGGGCGAGCTGGACTAATGAAAAACTGTTTTTT. The chain recombines TRBV4-3 with TRBJ1-4; a weak D match, TRBD1 (6 bases). Germline CDR1 is LGHNA and CDR2 is YSLEER. Trimming shortened V by 0 bases and J by 2 bases, and 16 bases separated the two germline ends. The CDR3 has 18 residues.

The J gene is TRBJ2-5, the V gene TRBV7-8, with 7 bases identical to TRBD1. The CDR3 runs to 16 residues. The germline V gene encodes CDR1 SGHVS and CDR2 FQNEAQ. Trimming cost V 6 bases and J 2 bases; bases outside gene matches: 12. CDR3 in DNA: TGTGCCAGCAGTCGCGCCGAGGGACAGAGGCAAGAGACCCAGTACTTC. Protein: CASSRAEGQRQETQYF.